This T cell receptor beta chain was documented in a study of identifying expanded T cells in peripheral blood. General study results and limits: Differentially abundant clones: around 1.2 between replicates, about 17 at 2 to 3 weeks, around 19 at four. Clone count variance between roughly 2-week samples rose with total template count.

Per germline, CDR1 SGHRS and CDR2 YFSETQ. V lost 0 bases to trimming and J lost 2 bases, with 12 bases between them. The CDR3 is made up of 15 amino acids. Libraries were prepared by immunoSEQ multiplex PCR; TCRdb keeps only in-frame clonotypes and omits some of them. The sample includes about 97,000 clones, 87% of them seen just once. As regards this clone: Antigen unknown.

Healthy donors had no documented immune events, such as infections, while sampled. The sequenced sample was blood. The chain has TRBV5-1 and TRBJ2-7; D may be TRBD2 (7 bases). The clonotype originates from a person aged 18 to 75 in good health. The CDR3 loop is CASSLEGGRPYEQYF. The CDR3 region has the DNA TGCGCCAGCAGCTTGGAGGGGGGGCGGCCCTACGAGCAGTACTTC.